A selection of T cell receptor beta chains follows, all from one sample in a study of OX40 agonist ivuxolimab in advanced cancers. Profiling relied on immunoSEQ multiplex PCR, and the TCRdb table lists in-frame clones only, not all of them. The profile shows about 35,000 clones, about 84% of them singletons. The material was CD4+ or CD8+ T cells sorted from blood, obtained in a trial of the OX40 agonist ivuxolimab. These receptors were obtained from an adult with an advanced solid tumor such as melanoma, head and neck, liver or kidney cancer. Each CDR3 is given with its conserved first and last residue. A D gene is named only where the DNA matches it firmly. Rows may omit the clone size; those that give it use once, few, many or a size class.

size	V	D	J	CDR3	DNA
-	TRBV5-1	-	TRBJ1-2	CASSLLETDLRGYTF	TGCGCCAGCAGCTTACTGGAGACAGATCTCCGTGGCTACACCTTC
once	TRBV11-2	TRBD2	TRBJ2-7	CASSPLAGTYEQYF	TGTGCCAGCAGCCCATTAGCGGGGACCTACGAGCAGTACTTC
-	TRBV28	-	TRBJ1-6	CASSQLPIGSYNSPLHF	TGTGCCAGCAGTCAACTCCCTATTGGGTCCTATAATTCACCCCTCCACTTT
-	TRBV19	-	TRBJ2-5	CASSMGTWETQYF	TGTGCCAGTAGTATGGGGACGTGGGAGACCCAGTACTTC
-	TRBV10-3	-	TRBJ2-7	CAISETVNYEQYF	TGTGCCATCAGTGAGACTGTTAACTACGAGCAGTACTTC
-	TRBV7-2	-	TRBJ1-1	CASSFATAEAFF	TGTGCCAGCAGCTTTGCCACCGCTGAAGCTTTCTTT
once	TRBV9	TRBD2	TRBJ2-3	CASSARLAGGPDTQYF	TGTGCCAGCAGCGCCAGACTAGCGGGGGGGCCAGATACGCAGTATTTT
-	TRBV19	-	TRBJ2-7	CASSIPAHEQYF	TGTGCCAGTAGTATCCCCGCCCACGAGCAGTACTTC
-	TRBV29-1	-	TRBJ1-2	CSVGRGGYTF	TGCAGCGTTGGACGGGGAGGCTACACCTTC
-	TRBV7-9	-	TRBJ1-1	CASSFGTDEAFF	TGTGCCAGCAGCTTCGGGACTGATGAAGCTTTCTTT
-	TRBV5-6	-	TRBJ2-1	CASSPLQHEQFF	TGTGCCAGCAGCCCACTACAGCATGAGCAGTTCTTC
-	TRBV29-1	-	TRBJ1-2	CSVSAGWNYGYTF	TGCAGCGTTAGTGCAGGGTGGAACTATGGCTACACCTTC
-	TRBV11-3	-	TRBJ1-1	CASSPGWTEAFF	TGTGCCAGCAGCCCGGGGTGGACTGAAGCTTTCTTT
-	TRBV28	TRBD1	TRBJ1-6	CASSLGTGGSPLHF	TGTGCCAGCAGTTTAGGGACAGGGGGTTCACCCCTCCACTTT
-	TRBV25-1	-	TRBJ2-7	CASSEYFGGDEQYF	TGTGCCAGCAGTGAATATTTCGGAGGGGACGAGCAGTACTTC
-	TRBV27	TRBD2	TRBJ2-2	CASSLSGGSGTGELFF	TGTGCCAGCAGTTTATCGGGCGGGAGTGGCACCGGGGAGCTGTTTTTT
-	TRBV7-3	-	TRBJ2-3	CASSLGHTQYF	TGTGCCAGCAGCTTGGGACATACGCAGTATTTT
-	TRBV27	-	TRBJ2-3	CASRWAGEPDTQYF	TGTGCCAGCAGATGGGCAGGGGAACCCGATACGCAGTATTTT
-	TRBV11-3	-	TRBJ1-1	CASSLDRWAGNTEAFF	TGTGCCAGCAGCTTAGATCGGTGGGCAGGGAACACTGAAGCTTTCTTT
-	TRBV10-3	-	TRBJ1-1	CAISLGGGDTEAFF	TGTGCCATCAGTCTGGGAGGGGGGGACACTGAAGCTTTCTTT
once	TRBV14	TRBD1	TRBJ1-2	CASSPGQGAGGYTF	TGTGCCAGCAGCCCGGGACAGGGGGCGGGTGGCTACACCTTC
-	TRBV9	TRBD2	TRBJ2-2	CASSAGGSNTGELFF	TGTGCCAGCAGCGCGGGGGGTTCGAACACCGGGGAGCTGTTTTTT
-	TRBV21-1	-	TRBJ2-3	CASSKRRASGADTQYF	TGTGCCAGCAGCAAAAGAAGGGCTAGCGGAGCAGATACGCAGTATTTT
-	TRBV5-4	-	TRBJ2-1	CASSLAPGLEQFF	TGTGCCAGCAGCTTGGCCCCGGGACTTGAGCAGTTCTTC